This entry features one T cell receptor (beta chain) sequence. Antigen: not known. The authors obtained over 98% purity in all sorted populations. cDNA synthesis used the whole RNA isolate, giving expressed TCRB sequences. Only in-frame clones appear in the TCRdb table, and some are missing; sequencing was by immunoSEQ multiplex PCR. Of under 400,000 clones listed, about 19% are singletons. This specimen comes from a study of beta chain features in type 1 diabetes. Findings and limits, study-wide: Within the patient group, naive, central memory and Treg TCRB repertoires appeared more similar to each other than within healthy donors.

Germline V gene data show CDR1 as GTSNPN and CDR2 as SVGIG (reference sequence). This CDR3 spans 12 amino acids. Trimming shortened V by 3 bases and J by 7 bases, and 10 bases separated the two germline ends. The material sequenced was naive CD4+ T cells from blood. The chain links TRBV30 to TRBJ1-5; the D is unclear. This TCR was recovered from a woman aged 18-30 years in good health. CDR3 loop: CAWSLGPQPQHF. Here the CDR3 DNA reads TGTGCCTGGAGCCTTGGGCCCCAGCCCCAGCATTTT.